Following are 2 T cell receptor beta chains from one sample sequenced in a study of Ad26.COV2.S vaccination and SARS-CoV-2 variants. Clones were read by immunoSEQ multiplex PCR, and TCRdb kept only the in-frame ones, dropping some. The sample lists 300,000 to 450,000 clones, around 92% occurring once. Sequenced material: peripheral blood, taken after recovery from COVID-19. These receptor sequences come from a human donor who had recovered from COVID-19.

The chain combines TRBV29-1 with TRBJ1-4, with TRBD1 identical over 9 bases. Germline assignment: CDR1 SQVTM and CDR2 ANQGSEA. The CDR3 has 15 amino acids. V shed 5 bases and J 7 bases; nucleotides not matched to a gene: 11. The CDR3 is CSVSVTGGIREKLFF. As DNA, the CDR3 is TGCAGCGTTTCTGTAACAGGGGGCATTCGTGAAAAACTGTTTTTT.

The chain combines TRBV9 with TRBJ2-3, with D tentatively TRBD1 (6 bases). This CDR3 has 13 residues. V was pared by 3 bases and J by 4 bases, with 9 bases between. Germline lookup yields CDR1 SGDLS and CDR2 YYNGEE. CDR3 coding DNA: TGTGCCAGCAGCGGGTCAGGGGCAGATACGCAGTATTTT. It yields the protein CASSGSGADTQYF.